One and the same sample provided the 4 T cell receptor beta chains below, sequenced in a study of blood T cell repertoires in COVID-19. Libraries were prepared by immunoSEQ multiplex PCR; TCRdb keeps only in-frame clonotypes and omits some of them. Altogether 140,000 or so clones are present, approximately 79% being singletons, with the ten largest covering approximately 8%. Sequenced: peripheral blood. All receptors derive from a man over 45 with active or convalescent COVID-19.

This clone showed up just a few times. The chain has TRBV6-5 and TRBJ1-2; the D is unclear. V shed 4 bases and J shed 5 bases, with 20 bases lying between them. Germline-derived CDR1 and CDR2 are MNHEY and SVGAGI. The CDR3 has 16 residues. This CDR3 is CASSSYSGSGGYGYTF. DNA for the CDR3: TGTGCCAGCAGTTCCTACTCCGGGTCCGGAGGGTATGGCTACACCTTC.

The CDR3 region has the DNA TGTGCCAGCAGTTACGGCGGAGGCGGGGAGACCCAGTACTTC. Translating gives CASSYGGGGETQYF. J is TRBJ2-5 and V is TRBV6-5; D is perhaps TRBD2 (5 bases). V lost 2 bases to trimming and J lost 5 bases, with 12 bases between them. CDR3 length equals 14 residues. Per the germline V gene, CDR1 is MNHEY and CDR2 is SVGAGI.

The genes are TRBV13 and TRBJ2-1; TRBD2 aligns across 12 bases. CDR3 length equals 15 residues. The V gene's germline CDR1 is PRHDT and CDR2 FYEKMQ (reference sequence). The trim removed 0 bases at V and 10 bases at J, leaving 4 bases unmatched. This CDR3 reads CASSLGGLAGREQFF. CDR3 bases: TGTGCCAGCAGCTTAGGAGGACTAGCGGGAAGGGAGCAGTTCTTC. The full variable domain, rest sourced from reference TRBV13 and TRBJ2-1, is AAGVIQSPRHLIKEKRETATLKCYPIPRHDTVYWYQQGPGQDPQFLISFYEKMQSDKGSIPDRFSAQQFSDYHSELNMSSLELGDSALYFCASSLGGLAGREQFFGPGTRLTVL.

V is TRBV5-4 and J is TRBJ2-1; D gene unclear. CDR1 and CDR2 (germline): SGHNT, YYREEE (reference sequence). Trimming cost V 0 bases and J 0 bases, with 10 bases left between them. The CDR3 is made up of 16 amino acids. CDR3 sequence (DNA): TGTGCCAGCAGCTTGGGGGCTCAGAGCTCCTACAATGAGCAGTTCTTC. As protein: CASSLGAQSSYNEQFF.